Listed below are T cell receptor beta chains from one sample, sequenced in a study of blood T cells in healthy people across ages. TCRdb independently ran MiXCR on the 5' RACE reads; one entry per CDR3 protein. The table records about 1,400,000 distinct CDR3 sequences, roughly 45% of them present only once. The source material was blood. The receptors derive from a woman aged 18-30 years in good health. Each CDR3 is given with its conserved first and last residue. The D gene is left open where the match is weak. The size of a clone is reported for some rows only, either as once, few or many, or as a class for expanded clones.

v_call,clone_size,d_call,j_call,cdr3_aa,cdr3_nt
TRBV5-1,few,.,TRBJ1-1,CASSLNMDTWGTEAFF,TGCGCCAGCAGCTTAAATATGGACACATGGGGCACTGAAGCTTTCTTT
TRBV20-1,.,.,TRBJ2-3,CSARDHSPDTQYF,TGCAGTGCTAGAGACCACAGCCCAGATACGCAGTATTTT
TRBV6-5,few,.,TRBJ1-2,CASSYYGDGGYGYTF,TGTGCCAGCAGTTACTACGGAGACGGTGGCTATGGCTACACCTTC
TRBV7-2,.,TRBD1,TRBJ1-6,CASSTLTGTGSPLHF,TGTGCCAGCAGCACCCTGACAGGGACGGGTTCACCCCTCCACTTT
TRBV19,.,TRBD1,TRBJ2-3,CATRTGMEDTQYF,TGTGCCACCCGGACAGGGATGGAAGATACGCAGTATTTT
TRBV6-6,many,.,TRBJ1-2,CASSSPRQDYYGYTF,TGTGCCAGCAGTTCCCCTCGACAGGACTACTATGGCTACACCTTC
TRBV21-1,.,.,TRBJ1-5,CARQFLSNQPQHF,TGTGCCAGACAGTTCCTTAGCAATCAGCCCCAGCATTTT
TRBV10-3,few,TRBD1,TRBJ2-6,CAISNPTGEPFGANVLTF,TGTGCCATCAGTAACCCGACAGGGGAGCCCTTCGGGGCCAACGTCCTGACTTTC
TRBV6-5,.,TRBD1,TRBJ1-2,CASSLDPLGQGYGYTF,TGTGCCAGCAGCCTCGACCCGCTTGGACAGGGCTATGGCTACACCTTC
TRBV5-5,.,.,TRBJ1-5,CASSFSGVDQPQHF,TGTGCCAGCAGCTTCTCAGGGGTGGATCAGCCCCAGCATTTT
TRBV12-3/TRBV12-4,.,.,TRBJ1-3,CASTSDVGNTIYF,TGTGCCAGCACCTCGGACGTAGGAAACACCATATATTTT
TRBV2,few,TRBD1,TRBJ1-6,CASSRQGPNSPLHF,TGTGCCAGCAGTCGACAGGGCCCTAATTCACCCCTCCACTTT
TRBV7-2,.,.,TRBJ2-7,CASSPQPWLGEQYF,TGTGCCAGCAGCCCGCAACCGTGGTTGGGCGAGCAGTACTTC